This T cell receptor beta chain was identified in a study of shared clonotypes between healthy human individuals. Study conclusions and caveats: Sampling was confined to blood; repertoires within tissues likely differ. Rarefaction curves obtained for sorted subsets showed sequencing incomplete despite large depth.

As concerns this clone: Its matching antigen is unknown.

The genomic DNA of each subset was split evenly across several immunoSEQ plates. Data came from immunoSEQ multiplex PCR; TCRdb stores just in-frame clones and leaves some out. The table includes nearly 1,000,000 clones, around three quarters detected once. Trimming at V came to 1 base and at J to 0 bases, leaving 7 bases not matched to a gene. CDR3 length equals 18 residues. Germline V gene lookup returns CDR1 SGHTA and CDR2 FQGNSA. V and J are TRBV7-2 and TRBJ1-3; TRBD1 matches 9 bases. The TCR originated in a young man in good health. The sequenced sample consisted of memory CD4+ T cells sorted from blood. The subset denotes: CD45RA-negative fraction. CDR3 sequence: CASSLEPGQGFSGNTIYF. Written as DNA, the CDR3 is TGTGCCAGCAGCTTAGAACCGGGACAGGGATTCTCTGGAAACACCATATATTTT.